The 28 T cell receptor beta chains below come from one sample, sequenced in a study of blood T cell repertoires in COVID-19. The table came from immunoSEQ multiplex PCR; TCRdb's copy has only in-frame clones and leaves some out. The sample lists tens of thousands of clones, about four fifths occurring once. The sample comprised peripheral blood. The receptors stem from a woman of 80 years or more with active or convalescent COVID-19.

This chain joins TRBV5-5 and TRBJ2-3; D is unresolved. Germline assignment: CDR1 SGHKS and CDR2 YYEKEE (reference sequence). V was trimmed by 4 bases and J by 5 bases, leaving 5 bases between them. This CDR3 has 11 amino acids. CDR3 region: CASSRKDTQYF. The CDR3 DNA reads as TGTGCCAGCAGCCGTAAAGATACGCAGTATTTT.

The chain uses TRBV12-5 and TRBJ2-7; D gene uncertain. The CDR3 extends over 10 amino acids. The ends were cut back, 3 bases at V and 5 bases at J, with 2 bases in the middle. CDR1 is LGHNT and CDR2 is FRNRAP in the germline V gene. CDR3 nucleotides: TGTGCTAGTGGTTTCAACGAGCAGTACTTC. Translating it yields CASGFNEQYF.

In this sample, this clone turned up a few times. V and J are TRBV27 and TRBJ1-2, with 8 bases lining up with TRBD1. This CDR3 is built from 18 residues. Losses at the gene ends were 2 bases for V and 5 bases for J; bases not matched to a gene: 16. Germline-derived CDR1 and CDR2 are MNHEY and SMNVEV (reference sequence). CDR3 nucleotide sequence: TGTGCCAGCAGTTTAAGGGACAGGCCCTCAGGGGGTGGATATGGCTACACCTTC. As protein: CASSLRDRPSGGGYGYTF.

The chain combines TRBV7-2 with TRBJ1-3; D is unresolved. The V end lost 5 bases, the J end lost 0 bases, and 17 bases lay between the germline ends. The CDR3 loop spans 17 amino acids. Germline V gene sequence: CDR1 SGHTA, CDR2 FQGNSA. CDR3 sequence reads: CASSPEGWVSSGNTIYF. Written as DNA, the CDR3 is TGTGCCAGCAGCCCCGAGGGTTGGGTGAGCTCTGGAAACACCATATATTTT.

The genes are TRBV9 and TRBJ2-2; possibly TRBD1 for D (5 bases). The CDR3 is 14 amino acids. Germline lookup yields CDR1 SGDLS and CDR2 YYNGEE. V was trimmed by 3 bases and J by 7 bases, leaving 13 bases between them. CDR3 sequence (DNA): TGTGCCAGCAGCGCTCAGGGTCCGGTCGGGGAGCTGTTTTTT. It translates to CASSAQGPVGELFF.

The genes are TRBV5-1 and TRBJ1-5; maybe TRBD1 (6 bases). Looked up from germline, CDR1 is SGHRS and CDR2 is YFSETQ. This CDR3 contains 15 residues. V was trimmed by 0 bases and J by 6 bases, leaving 13 bases between them. CDR3 nucleotide sequence: TGCGCCAGCAGCTTGGGACAGGAATTGGGTCAGCCCCAGCATTTT. It codes for CASSLGQELGQPQHF.

The chain is built from TRBV11-2 and TRBJ2-4; maybe TRBD2 (6 bases). CDR3 length: 15 residues. Germline CDR1 is SGHAT and CDR2 is FQNNGV. The germline V and J ends were trimmed by 5 bases and 10 bases, with 21 bases remaining between them. The CDR3 reads CASSVTQEGSAIQYF. CDR3 coding DNA: TGTGCCAGCAGCGTAACCCAGGAGGGGAGCGCGATTCAGTACTTC.

The rearrangement joins TRBV6-2 or TRBV6-3 to TRBJ2-5, with 7 bases that match TRBD2. The CDR3 consists of 13 residues. Germline values: CDR1 MNHEY, CDR2 SVGEGT. The trim removed 6 bases at V and 5 bases at J, leaving 6 bases unmatched. The CDR3 protein is CASSRGEVETQYF. The CDR3 bases are TGTGCCAGCAGCCGGGGGGAGGTGGAGACCCAGTACTTC.

This clone was observed a handful of times. This sequence joins TRBV27 and TRBJ2-6; TRBD1 aligns across 8 bases. Looked up from germline, CDR1 is MNHEY and CDR2 is SMNVEV (reference sequence). The CDR3 is 20 residues long. V was pared by 2 bases and J by 0 bases, with 12 bases of the junction left unmatched. CDR3 amino acids: CASSLRGRGQGYSGANVLTF. The DNA of the CDR3 is TGTGCCAGCAGTTTAAGAGGGAGAGGACAGGGATACTCTGGGGCCAACGTCCTGACTTTC.

The genes are TRBV5-1 and TRBJ2-7, with 9 bases that match TRBD1. There are 15 residues in the CDR3. With 1 base clipped from V and 3 bases from J, the junction kept 5 bases outside the gene matches. Per the germline V gene, CDR1 is SGHRS and CDR2 is YFSETQ. The CDR3 nucleotides read TGCGCCAGCAGCTTGATTCCGGGACAGGGCTACGAGCAGTACTTC. The encoded protein is CASSLIPGQGYEQYF.

The chain uses TRBV10-1 and TRBJ2-7, with TRBD2 matching 7 bases. Germline assignment: CDR1 WNHNN and CDR2 SYGVQD (reference sequence). After removal of 3 bases from V and 4 bases from J, the junction contained 3 bases not matched to a gene. This CDR3 comprises 13 residues. CDR3 nucleotide sequence: TGCGCCAGCAGTGAAGGACTAGGGTACGAGCAGTACTTC. It codes for CASSEGLGYEQYF.

The chain is built from TRBV12-5 and TRBJ1-5; D gene ambiguous. Trimming pared 4 bases from V and 0 bases from J, leaving 19 bases between. The CDR3 is 18 residues long. Germline V gene data show CDR1 as LGHNT and CDR2 as FRNRAP. This chain's CDR3 is CASGSSIEASYSNQPQHF. In DNA, the CDR3 is TGTGCTAGTGGTTCGTCCATCGAGGCATCTTATAGCAATCAGCCCCAGCATTTT.

This chain uses TRBV6-2 or TRBV6-3 with TRBJ1-5, with D possibly being TRBD1 (6 bases). V was shortened by 2 bases and J by 1 base, with 24 bases between the two germline ends. This CDR3 contains 20 residues. Per germline, CDR1 MNHEY and CDR2 SVGEGT. The CDR3 region has the DNA TGTGCCAGCAGTTACACCCTACAGAACCGGGGACAAGGGAGCAATCAGCCCCAGCATTTT. Its translation: CASSYTLQNRGQGSNQPQHF.

This chain joins TRBV7-8 and TRBJ1-5; D is unclear. The CDR3 is 15 residues long. CDR1 SGHVS and CDR2 FQNEAQ come from the germline V gene. Trimming removed 4 bases from V and 0 bases from J, with 10 bases in between. Here the CDR3 DNA reads TGTGCCAGCAGCTCGATAACGGGTAGCAATCAGCCCCAGCATTTT. Protein sequence: CASSSITGSNQPQHF. The entire variable domain, with the rest obtained from reference TRBV7-8 and TRBJ1-5, is as follows: GAGVSQSPRYKVAKRGQDVALRCDPISGHVSLFWYQQALGQGPEFLTYFQNEAQLDKSGLPSDRFFAERPEGSVSTLKIQRTQQEDSAVYLCASSSITGSNQPQHFGDGTRLSIL.

This clone was found a few times. The rearrangement joins TRBV5-5 to TRBJ1-1; D is uncertain. Germline V CDR1 and CDR2: SGHKS, YYEKEE (reference sequence). CDR3 size: 12 residues. The ends were cut back, 1 base at V and 3 bases at J, with 4 bases in the middle. The CDR3 bases are TGTGCCAGCAGCTTGACGGACACTGAAGCTTTCTTT. Translating it yields CASSLTDTEAFF.

This clone was counted a few times. For the CDR3, the DNA is TGTGCCAGCAGCCGAGGGACAGCGACCTATGGCTACACCTTC. Translating gives CASSRGTATYGYTF. V gene TRBV5-5 combines with J gene TRBJ1-2, with 7 nucleotides matching TRBD1. The CDR3 consists of 14 residues. Germline V gene lookup returns CDR1 SGHKS and CDR2 YYEKEE (reference sequence). V lost 4 bases and J lost 4; bases outside the gene matches: 7.

The V gene is TRBV28, the J gene TRBJ2-1, with 10 bases that match TRBD2. V dropped 5 bases and J dropped 8; count of bases not matched to a gene: 12. The CDR3 runs to 16 residues. In germline, CDR1 is MDHEN, CDR2 SYDVKM. Written as DNA, the CDR3 is TGTGCCAGCAGTGCCCAGCGGGGGGGCCTCGTGTATGAGCAGTTCTTC. Translation gives CASSAQRGGLVYEQFF. The full variable domain, in which reference TRBV28 and TRBJ2-1 provide the parts outside the CDR3, is DVKVTQSSRYLVKRTGEKVFLECVQDMDHENMFWYRQDPGLGLRLIYFSYDVKMKEKGDIPEGYSVSREKKERFSLILESASTNQTSMYLCASSAQRGGLVYEQFFGPGTRLTVL.

This clone was found a few times. The V gene is TRBV19, the J gene TRBJ1-6; D remains unclear. The CDR3 extends over 17 amino acids. Germline CDR1 is LNHDA and CDR2 is SQIVND (reference sequence). The germline V and J ends were trimmed by 3 bases and 0 bases, with 12 bases remaining between them. The CDR3: CASSMVGRRSYNSPLHF. The CDR3 DNA reads TGTGCCAGTAGTATGGTGGGCAGGCGCTCCTATAATTCACCCCTCCACTTT.

The chain carries TRBV5-1 and TRBJ1-3; 10 positions match TRBD1. The V segment lost 4 bases and the J segment 2 bases; nucleotides outside the gene matches: 6. Germline assignment: CDR1 SGHRS and CDR2 YFSETQ. The CDR3 contains 16 residues. The CDR3 nucleotides are TGCGCCAGCAGCGCCGGGACAGGGGTCGCTGGAAACACCATATATTTT. Translation gives CASSAGTGVAGNTIYF.

This chain joins TRBV9 and TRBJ2-1; D remains unclear. CDR3 size: 15 residues. V was clipped by 0 bases and J by 0 bases, with 7 bases between them. Germline CDR1 reads SGDLS; CDR2 reads YYNGEE. CDR3: CASSVASSSYNEQFF. CDR3 bases: TGTGCCAGCAGCGTAGCTAGTAGCTCCTACAATGAGCAGTTCTTC.

The chain carries TRBV6-1 and TRBJ1-5; D is ambiguous. The V gene lost 3 bases and the J gene lost 3 bases, with 9 bases spanning the gap. Germline lookup yields CDR1 MNHNS and CDR2 SASEGT. The CDR3 is 14 amino acids. DNA for the CDR3: TGTGCCAGCAGTGATCCCAGTAACAATCAGCCCCAGCATTTT. This encodes CASSDPSNNQPQHF.

The chain has TRBV6-6 and TRBJ2-5, with 12 bases aligning to TRBD2. Trimming took 2 bases from V and 7 from J; bases not matched to a gene: 5. The CDR3 is made up of 15 amino acids. Germline CDR1 MNHNY, CDR2 SVGAGI (reference sequence). This chain's CDR3 is CASSYTSGGIGTQYF. CDR3 in DNA: TGTGCCAGCAGTTACACTAGCGGGGGGATTGGGACCCAGTACTTC.

The chain uses TRBV6-5 and TRBJ1-5; 8 positions agree with TRBD1. The V gene end was trimmed by 9 bases and the J gene end by 5 bases; junction bases not matched to a gene: 6. Germline V gene lookup returns CDR1 MNHEY and CDR2 SVGAGI. There are 13 residues in the CDR3. Here the CDR3 DNA reads TGTGCCAGTAAAGGGACAGGCGATCAGCCCCAGCATTTT. Translation gives CASKGTGDQPQHF.

The chain employs TRBV19 and TRBJ2-6, with D perhaps matching TRBD1 (6 bases). The germline V and J ends were trimmed by 3 bases and 0 bases, with 12 bases remaining between them. Germline CDR1 and CDR2: LNHDA and SQIVND (reference sequence). The CDR3 contains 17 residues. Written as DNA, the CDR3 is TGTGCCAGTAGTATGGACAGTTTACTCTCTGGGGCCAACGTCCTGACTTTC. Amino acids: CASSMDSLLSGANVLTF.

The genes are TRBV28 and TRBJ2-3, with 13 bases identical to TRBD2. The CDR3 has 18 amino acids. V lost 3 bases to trimming and J lost 0 bases; unmatched junction nucleotides: 6. CDR1 is MDHEN, CDR2 SYDVKM, per germline. This CDR3 is CASSFPGTSGASTDTQYF. The CDR3 region has the DNA TGTGCCAGCAGTTTCCCCGGGACTAGCGGGGCCAGCACAGATACGCAGTATTTT. Using reference TRBV28 and TRBJ2-3 for the parts outside the CDR3, the full variable domain is DVKVTQSSRYLVKRTGEKVFLECVQDMDHENMFWYRQDPGLGLRLIYFSYDVKMKEKGDIPEGYSVSREKKERFSLILESASTNQTSMYLCASSFPGTSGASTDTQYFGPGTRLTVL.

V usage is TRBV6-5 and J usage is TRBJ1-5; D remains unclear. V lost 6 bases, J lost 2 bases, and 14 bases lay in between. The CDR3 consists of 15 residues. The germline V gene encodes CDR1 MNHEY and CDR2 SVGAGI. The CDR3 DNA follows: TGTGCCAGCAGCAACGACCTGGCGGGCAATCAGCCCCAGCATTTT. It is translated as CASSNDLAGNQPQHF.

The V and J genes are TRBV10-1 and TRBJ1-2; D is unclear. This CDR3 contains 13 residues. Germline V gene data show CDR1 as WNHNN and CDR2 as SYGVQD (reference sequence). The V end was cut by 2 bases, the J end by 3 bases, with 7 bases between. The CDR3 DNA sequence: TGCGCCAGCAGTGAGAACCAGGACTATGGCTACACCTTC. Its protein is CASSENQDYGYTF.

V is TRBV7-2 and J is TRBJ2-1, with a tentative D call TRBD2 (5 bases). The CDR3 runs 15 residues. The V end lost 2 bases, the J end lost 0 bases, and 8 bases lay between the germline ends. Germline CDR1 reads SGHTA; CDR2 reads FQGNSA. The CDR3 DNA reads TGTGCCAGCAGCTTAACGGCGGGCTCCTACAATGAGCAGTTCTTC. It encodes CASSLTAGSYNEQFF.